Listed here is a single TCR beta chain. The antigen remains unidentified. Use of 60 Vbeta and 13 Jbeta primers characterized the PCR. Using immunoSEQ multiplex PCR, the repertoire was profiled, and TCRdb retains in-frame clones only, with some absent. Of 85,000 to 130,000 clones listed, under 80% are singletons. This specimen belongs to a study of cytomegalovirus exposure and HLA in healthy donors. CDR3 size: 14 residues. J was trimmed by 2 bases and V by 6 bases; bases with no gene match: 6. In germline, CDR1 is GTSNPN, CDR2 SVGIG (reference sequence). Though probably carrying unrecorded immune exposures, donors were nominally healthy at sampling. Study-wide points: With later analysis, a missense DCLRE1C variant became linked to TCR beta V- and J-gene trimming. Owing to their indistinguishability, certain V segments, notably TRBV6-2 and TRBV6-3, were excluded.

The chain couples TRBV30 to TRBJ1-5; 8 nucleotides match TRBD1. This sequence was found in a woman between 18 and 30 years old in good health and CMV-seropositive. Sequencing input: PBMCs. CDR3 in DNA: TGTGCCTGCAACCCGGGACAGGGCAATCAGCCCCAGCATTTT. This codes for CACNPGQGNQPQHF.